Included here is one T cell receptor beta chain sequence, with context. The table came from immunoSEQ multiplex PCR; TCRdb's copy has only in-frame clones and leaves some out. The table has about 130,000 clones, 70% to 90% seen once. Trimming removed 6 bases from V and 7 bases from J; junction bases left unmatched: 7. The CDR3 is 13 amino acids. The data are from a study of blood T cell repertoires in COVID-19. The sequenced sample was peripheral blood. This receptor was identified in a woman aged 55-70 years with acute or convalescent COVID-19. The V and J genes are TRBV12-3 or TRBV12-4 and TRBJ1-2; TRBD1 aligns across 8 bases. The CDR3 DNA reads TGTGCCAGCAGCCCTGGACAGGGTGGTGGCTACACCTTC. Encoded protein: CASSPGQGGGYTF.